The 20 T cell receptor beta chains below were found in one sample sequenced in a study of cytomegalovirus exposure and HLA in healthy donors. This PCR relied on a set of 60 Vbeta primers and 13 Jbeta primers. Data came from immunoSEQ multiplex PCR; TCRdb stores just in-frame clones and leaves some out. The sample has over 100,000 clones, roughly 60% seen once. Sample: PBMCs. The receptors were gathered from a man aged 35 to 55 in good health and CMV-seropositive.

This clone has only a few counts. The chain joins TRBV7-3 to TRBJ1-1, with a possible D match to TRBD1 (6 bases). The germline V gene has CDR1 SGHTA and CDR2 FQGTGA. The CDR3 loop spans 13 amino acids. V lost 8 bases, J lost 4 bases, and 14 bases lay in between. CDR3 sequence reads: CASSRGGGTEAFF. In nucleotides, the CDR3 is TGTGCCAGCTCACGGGGAGGGGGCACTGAAGCTTTCTTT.

V gene TRBV11-2 combines with J gene TRBJ2-7, with D perhaps TRBD2 (5 bases). From germline, CDR1 is SGHAT and CDR2 FQNNGV. The CDR3 runs to 15 residues. Trimming pared 1 base from V and 3 bases from J, leaving 13 bases between. CDR3 protein: CASSLGAAGLYEQYF. The CDR3 bases are TGTGCCAGCAGCTTAGGTGCGGCGGGTCTCTACGAGCAGTACTTC.

This clone was counted only a few times. This rearrangement joins TRBV30 to TRBJ1-1; tentatively, D is TRBD1 (6 bases). The V gene's germline CDR1 is GTSNPN and CDR2 SVGIG (reference sequence). The CDR3 runs to 13 residues. Trimming removed 3 bases at V and 5 bases at J, with 13 bases between. The CDR3 region has the DNA TGTGCCTGGAGGGACAAAGGGGGAACTGAAGCTTTCTTT. Amino acids: CAWRDKGGTEAFF.

The V and J genes are TRBV13 and TRBJ2-1, with 7 bases aligning to TRBD2. With V trimmed by 1 base and J by 2 bases, 2 bases remained unmatched. From germline, CDR1 is PRHDT and CDR2 FYEKMQ (reference sequence). This CDR3 has 15 residues. In DNA form, the CDR3 reads TGTGCCAGCAGCTTAGCGGGAGGACCCTACAATGAGCAGTTCTTC. This sequence encodes CASSLAGGPYNEQFF.

The chain recombines TRBV7-9 with TRBJ2-5; weak D call: TRBD2 (5 bases). The ends were cut back, 1 base at V and 1 base at J, with 10 bases in the middle. The CDR3 loop spans 15 amino acids. Germline assignment: CDR1 SEHNR and CDR2 FQNEAQ (reference sequence). CDR3 sequence reads: CASSLVASTQETQYF. The CDR3 coding sequence is TGTGCCAGCAGCTTAGTGGCTAGCACCCAAGAGACCCAGTACTTC.

V gene TRBV9 combines with J gene TRBJ1-1; D remains unclear. In germline, CDR1 is SGDLS, CDR2 YYNGEE. V gave up 4 bases and J gave up 1 base, with 11 bases separating them. The CDR3 is 14 amino acids. In nucleotides, the CDR3 is TGTGCCAGCAGCCCATCTTTCAGGAACACTGAAGCTTTCTTT. This encodes CASSPSFRNTEAFF.

As regards this clone: Its ends do not fully match the called genes, so a read error is possible. The V gene is TRBV4-2, the J gene TRBJ2-6; weak D call: TRBD1 (5 bases). Germline loops: CDR1 LGHNA, CDR2 YNFKEQ. The CDR3 has 16 amino acids. Written as DNA, the CDR3 is TGTGCCAGCAGCGACAGTCCCAACTCTGGGGTCAACGTCCTGACTTTC. Translating it yields CASSDSPNSGVNVLTF.

The chain couples TRBV11-2 to TRBJ2-4, with 7 bases that match TRBD1. The CDR3 is 16 amino acids. Per the germline V gene, CDR1 is SGHAT and CDR2 is FQNNGV. The V segment lost 2 bases and the J segment 0 bases; nucleotides outside the gene matches: 4. The CDR3 region is CASSLLGQLAKNIQYF. Here the CDR3 DNA reads TGTGCCAGCAGCTTACTGGGACAGCTAGCCAAAAACATTCAGTACTTC.

A few counts support this clone. V is TRBV9 and J is TRBJ1-1; D not resolved. The germline V and J ends were trimmed by 0 bases and 5 bases, with 8 bases remaining between them. Germline assignment: CDR1 SGDLS and CDR2 YYNGEE. The CDR3 covers 13 residues. The CDR3 loop is CASSVGGETEAFF. CDR3 in DNA: TGTGCCAGCAGCGTAGGTGGGGAGACTGAAGCTTTCTTT.

The chain carries TRBV5-6 and TRBJ2-1, with TRBD2 matching over 12 bases. The CDR3 loop spans 19 amino acids. CDR1 and CDR2 (germline): SGHDT, YYEEEE. The junction had 11 bases not matched to a gene; V was cut back by 3 bases and J by 1 base. Written as DNA, the CDR3 is TGTGCCAGCAGCTCTACTGGACTAGCGGGAAAGGGGTCCTACAATGAGCAGTTCTTC. Protein: CASSSTGLAGKGSYNEQFF.

This clone was seen more than once but under ten times. The chain carries TRBV2 and TRBJ2-7; 10 nucleotides align to TRBD1. CDR3 length: 15 amino acids. CDR1 is SNHLY and CDR2 is FYNNEI in the germline V gene. J was trimmed by 5 bases and V by 3 bases; bases with no gene match: 7. The CDR3 spells CASSDPTGGRDEQYF. As DNA, the CDR3 is TGTGCCAGCAGTGACCCGACAGGGGGCCGCGACGAGCAGTACTTC.

The chain couples TRBV28 to TRBJ1-2; no definite D call. Germline loops: CDR1 MDHEN, CDR2 SYDVKM. V dropped 5 bases and J dropped 8 bases, with 9 bases sitting between them. The CDR3 extends over 11 amino acids. DNA of the CDR3: TGTGCCAGCAGTCGACTTGGGGGCTACACCTTC. Its protein product is CASSRLGGYTF.

The chain uses TRBV9 and TRBJ1-1, with 7 nucleotides matching TRBD1. Per germline, CDR1 SGDLS and CDR2 YYNGEE. After removal of 7 bases from V and 2 bases from J, the junction contained 8 bases not matched to a gene. CDR3 length equals 14 residues. The CDR3 DNA reads as TGTGCCAGCGGGCGACAGGGAGTAAACACTGAAGCTTTCTTT. Residues: CASGRQGVNTEAFF.

The chain combines TRBV30 with TRBJ1-2; TRBD1 matches at 8 bases. The CDR3 totals 14 residues. V lost 0 bases and J lost 6; bases outside the gene matches: 6. Germline V CDR1 and CDR2: GTSNPN, SVGIG (reference sequence). CDR3 residues: CAWSVIETGDGYTF. As DNA, the CDR3 is TGTGCCTGGAGTGTAATAGAGACAGGGGATGGCTACACCTTC.

The V call is TRBV4-3, the J call TRBJ2-7, with D possibly being TRBD1 (6 bases). Germline-derived CDR1 and CDR2 are LGHNA and YSLEER. V was clipped by 2 bases and J by 2 bases, with 10 bases between them. This CDR3 contains 14 residues. CDR3 protein: CASSQIQGPYEQYF. The CDR3 nucleotides read TGCGCCAGCAGCCAAATACAGGGCCCCTACGAGCAGTACTTC.

A few counts support this clone. The chain combines TRBV6-5 with TRBJ1-2, with unresolved D. The CDR3 spans 12 residues. The germline V gene has CDR1 MNHEY and CDR2 SVGAGI. Trimming cost V 7 bases and J 6 bases, with 12 bases left between them. The CDR3 protein is CASKNEADGYTF. The CDR3 DNA reads TGTGCCAGCAAAAACGAGGCAGATGGCTACACCTTC.

The chain carries TRBV5-1 and TRBJ1-2; TRBD1 matches 7 bases. V trimming: 4 bases; J trimming: 8 bases; junction bases outside the gene matches: 11. CDR3 length: 14 residues. Germline V gives CDR1 SGHRS, CDR2 YFSETQ. CDR3 region: CASSPGQELLGYTF. In DNA, the CDR3 is TGCGCCAGCAGCCCAGGACAGGAACTATTAGGCTACACCTTC.

V and J are TRBV7-2 and TRBJ2-7; 9 bases are shared with TRBD2. CDR1 SGHTA and CDR2 FQGNSA come from the germline V gene. V gave up 2 bases and J gave up 2 bases; unmatched junction bases: 4. This CDR3 has 15 residues. Written as DNA, the CDR3 is TGTGCCAGCAGCTTAAGGGCGGGGGGGCCCTACGAGCAGTACTTC. Encoded protein: CASSLRAGGPYEQYF.

The chain links TRBV6-1 to TRBJ1-5; 8 nucleotides line up with TRBD1. The trim removed 1 base at V and 3 bases at J, leaving 8 bases unmatched. The germline V gene encodes CDR1 MNHNS and CDR2 SASEGT. The CDR3 has 17 residues. CDR3 coding DNA: TGTGCCAGCAGTGAAGGACCCCGGACAGGGCCCAATCAGCCCCAGCATTTT. It translates to CASSEGPRTGPNQPQHF.

V is TRBV7-9 and J is TRBJ2-1, with a possible D match to TRBD1 (7 bases). Germline assignment: CDR1 SEHNR and CDR2 FQNEAQ (reference sequence). The CDR3 has 17 residues. Trimming removed 5 bases from V and 1 base from J, with 18 bases in between. The CDR3 region is CASSPTTGRTSYNEQFF. DNA for the CDR3: TGTGCCAGCAGCCCGACGACAGGGAGGACTTCCTACAATGAGCAGTTCTTC.